This T cell receptor (beta chain) was obtained from a study of spatial heterogeneity in lung cancer. Whole-study context: The approximately 70 donors had untreated early-stage non-small cell lung cancer. A unique TCR and UMI combination showed up more than ten times in raw reads, on average.

Study-wide findings and caveats: Blood showed ubiquitous tumor TCRs more often at resection than at routine follow-up.

On this clonotype itself: Its specificity is unknown.

In the library, each TCR cDNA molecule bore its own unique molecular identifier. In TCRdb, the 5' RACE reads were re-called with MiXCR into one record per CDR3 protein. This sample carries about 120,000 distinct CDR3 sequences, 9.5% to 15% of them seen once, and the ten largest clones take around 16%. CDR3 length equals 14 residues. V was pared by 6 bases and J by 1 base, with 4 bases of the junction left unmatched. Time point denoted: blood at routine non-recurrence follow-up after resection. Sequencing covered unsorted whole RNA taken from tumor, nontumor lung or frozen PBMC. The sample consisted of PBMCs, taken at follow-up. This clonotype was sampled from a male donor with early-stage non-small cell lung cancer. This chain joins TRBV12-3 or TRBV12-4 and TRBJ2-7, with 9 bases that match TRBD2. The CDR3 loop is CASRAGLASYEQYF. The CDR3 bases are TGTGCCAGCAGGGCGGGACTAGCTTCCTACGAGCAGTACTTC.